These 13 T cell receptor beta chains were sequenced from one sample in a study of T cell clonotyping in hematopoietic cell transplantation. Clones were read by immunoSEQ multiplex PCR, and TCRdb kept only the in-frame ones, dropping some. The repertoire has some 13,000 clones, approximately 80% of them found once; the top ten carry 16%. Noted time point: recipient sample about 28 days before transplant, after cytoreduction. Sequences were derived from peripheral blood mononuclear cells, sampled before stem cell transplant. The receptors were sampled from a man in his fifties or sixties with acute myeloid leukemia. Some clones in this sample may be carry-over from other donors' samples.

CDR3 nucleotides: TGTGCCAGCAGCCCAAGGAGACCAGGGCTTGGGGATAATTCACCCCTCCACTTT. Translating it yields CASSPRRPGLGDNSPLHF. J is TRBJ1-6 and V is TRBV7-2; D is possibly TRBD1 (5 bases). Germline V CDR1 and CDR2: SGHTA, FQGNSA. Trimming left V 5 bases short and J 5 bases short, with 22 bases between. This CDR3 contains 18 residues.

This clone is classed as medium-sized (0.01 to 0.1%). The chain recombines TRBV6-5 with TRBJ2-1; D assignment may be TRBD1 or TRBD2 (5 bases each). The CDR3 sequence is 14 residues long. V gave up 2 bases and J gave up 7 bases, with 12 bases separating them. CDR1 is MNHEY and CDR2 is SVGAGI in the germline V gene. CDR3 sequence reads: CASSYGGPTNEQFF. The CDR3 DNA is TGTGCCAGCAGTTACGGGGGACCAACAAATGAGCAGTTCTTC.

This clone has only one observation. CDR3 sequence: CASSQDWSGGYTGELFF. The CDR3 DNA follows: TGTGCCAGCAGCCAAGATTGGTCAGGGGGGTACACCGGGGAGCTGTTTTTT. This chain joins TRBV4-2 and TRBJ2-2, with a weak D call TRBD1 (7 bases). Trimming removed 0 bases from V and 3 bases from J, with 14 bases in between. Germline values: CDR1 LGHNA, CDR2 YNFKEQ. The CDR3 consists of 17 residues.

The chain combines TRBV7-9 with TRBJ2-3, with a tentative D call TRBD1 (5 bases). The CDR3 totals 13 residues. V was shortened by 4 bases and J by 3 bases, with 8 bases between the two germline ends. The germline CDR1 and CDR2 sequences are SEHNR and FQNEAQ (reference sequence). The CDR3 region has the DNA TGTGCCAGCAGCTCACCAGGGACAGATACGCAGTATTTT. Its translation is CASSSPGTDTQYF.

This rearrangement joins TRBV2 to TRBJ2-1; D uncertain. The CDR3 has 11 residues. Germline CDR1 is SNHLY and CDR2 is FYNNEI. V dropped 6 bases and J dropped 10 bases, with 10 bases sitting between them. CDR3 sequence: CASSELGEQFF. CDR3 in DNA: TGTGCCAGCAGCGAGCTCGGGGAGCAGTTCTTC.

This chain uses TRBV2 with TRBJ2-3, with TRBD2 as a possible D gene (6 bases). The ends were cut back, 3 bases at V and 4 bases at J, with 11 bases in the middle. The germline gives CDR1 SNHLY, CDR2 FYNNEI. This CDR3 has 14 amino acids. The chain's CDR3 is CASSEEGWADTQYF. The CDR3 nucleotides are TGTGCCAGCAGTGAGGAGGGGTGGGCAGATACGCAGTATTTT. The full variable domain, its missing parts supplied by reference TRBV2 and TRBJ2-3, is EPEVTQTPSHQVTQMGQEVILRCVPISNHLYFYWYRQILGQKVEFLVSFYNNEISEKSEIFDDQFSVERPDGSNFTLKIRSTKLEDSAMYFCASSEEGWADTQYFGPGTRLTVL.

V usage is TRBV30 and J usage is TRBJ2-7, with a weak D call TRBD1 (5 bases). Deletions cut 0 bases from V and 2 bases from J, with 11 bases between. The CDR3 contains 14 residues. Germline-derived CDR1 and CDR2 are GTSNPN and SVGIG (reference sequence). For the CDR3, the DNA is TGTGCCTGGAGTGTAACGAGACAGCCCTACGAGCAGTACTTC. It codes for CAWSVTRQPYEQYF.

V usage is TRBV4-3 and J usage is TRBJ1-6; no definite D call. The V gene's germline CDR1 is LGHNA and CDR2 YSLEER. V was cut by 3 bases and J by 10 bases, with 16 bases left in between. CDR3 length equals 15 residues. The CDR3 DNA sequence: TGCGCCAGCAGCCAGATGAGGCTCTCGGGATCACCCCTCCACTTT. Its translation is CASSQMRLSGSPLHF.

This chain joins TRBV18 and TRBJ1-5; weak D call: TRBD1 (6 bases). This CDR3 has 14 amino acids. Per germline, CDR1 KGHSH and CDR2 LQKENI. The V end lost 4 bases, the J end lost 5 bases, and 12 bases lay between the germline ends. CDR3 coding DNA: TGTGCCAGCTCACGGGGGCAGAGGGATCAGCCCCAGCATTTT. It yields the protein CASSRGQRDQPQHF.

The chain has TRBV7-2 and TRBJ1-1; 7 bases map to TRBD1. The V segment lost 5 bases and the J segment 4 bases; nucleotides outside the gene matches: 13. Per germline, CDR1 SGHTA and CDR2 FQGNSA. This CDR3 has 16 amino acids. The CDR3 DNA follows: TGTGCCAGCAGCAGACGGACAGGACAAGGCGGCACTGAAGCTTTCTTT. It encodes CASSRRTGQGGTEAFF.

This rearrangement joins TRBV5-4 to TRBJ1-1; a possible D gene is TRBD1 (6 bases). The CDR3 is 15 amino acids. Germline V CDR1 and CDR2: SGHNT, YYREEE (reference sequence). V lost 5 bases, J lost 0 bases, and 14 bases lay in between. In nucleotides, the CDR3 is TGTGCCAGCAGTCCGGGGGCAGAAGTGAACACTGAAGCTTTCTTT. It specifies CASSPGAEVNTEAFF. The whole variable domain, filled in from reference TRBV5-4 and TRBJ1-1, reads ETGVTQSPTHLIKTRGQQVTLRCSSQSGHNTVSWYQQALGQGPQFIFQYYREEENGRGNFPPRFSGLQFPNYSSELNVNALELDDSALYLCASSPGAEVNTEAFFGQGTRLTVV.

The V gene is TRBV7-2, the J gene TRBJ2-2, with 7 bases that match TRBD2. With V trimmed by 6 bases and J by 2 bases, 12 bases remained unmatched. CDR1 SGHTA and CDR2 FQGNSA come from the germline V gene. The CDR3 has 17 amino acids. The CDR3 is CASSWKRGRPNTGELFF. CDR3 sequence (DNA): TGTGCCAGCAGTTGGAAGCGGGGCCGCCCTAACACCGGGGAGCTGTTTTTT.

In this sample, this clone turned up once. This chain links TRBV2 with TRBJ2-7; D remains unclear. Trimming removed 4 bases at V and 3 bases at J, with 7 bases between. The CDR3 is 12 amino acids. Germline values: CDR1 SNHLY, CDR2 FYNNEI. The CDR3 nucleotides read TGTGCCAGCAGTGTGGGCGGCTACGAGCAGTACTTC. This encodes CASSVGGYEQYF. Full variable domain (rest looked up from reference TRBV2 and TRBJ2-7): EPEVTQTPSHQVTQMGQEVILRCVPISNHLYFYWYRQILGQKVEFLVSFYNNEISEKSEIFDDQFSVERPDGSNFTLKIRSTKLEDSAMYFCASSVGGYEQYFGPGTRLTVT.